This T cell receptor beta chain was sequenced during a study of naive and memory T cell subsets. Two oligonucleotides, mixed equimolar, formed the beta constant-region primer covering TRBC1 and TRBC2. TCRdb re-derived calls from the UMI-ligation and nested PCR reads in MiXCR, one entry per CDR3 protein. Among 120,000 to 150,000 distinct CDR3 sequences, 15% to 20% were seen once, and the ten largest hold around 0.14%. The CDR3 is 13 amino acids. CDR1 DFQATT and CDR2 SNEGSKA come from the germline V gene (reference sequence). Deletions cut 3 bases from V and 2 bases from J, with 9 bases between. The chain recombines TRBV20-1 with TRBJ2-3; the D gene is possibly TRBD2 (6 bases). The TCR was taken from a human donor in good health. The sequenced material came from naive CD4+ T cells from blood. The CDR3 region is CSASGGDTDTQYF. CDR3 nucleotide sequence: TGCAGTGCTAGCGGGGGAGACACAGATACGCAGTATTTT.